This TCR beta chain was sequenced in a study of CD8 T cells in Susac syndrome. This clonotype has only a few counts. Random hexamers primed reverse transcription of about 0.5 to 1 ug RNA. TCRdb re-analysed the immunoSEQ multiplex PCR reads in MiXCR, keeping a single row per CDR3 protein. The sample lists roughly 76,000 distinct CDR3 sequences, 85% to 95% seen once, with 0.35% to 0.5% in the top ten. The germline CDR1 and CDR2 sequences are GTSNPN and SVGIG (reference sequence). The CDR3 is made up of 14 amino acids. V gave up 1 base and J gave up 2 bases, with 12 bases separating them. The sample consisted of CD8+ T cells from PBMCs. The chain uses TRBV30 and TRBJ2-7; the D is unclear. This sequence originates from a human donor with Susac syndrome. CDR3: CAWSGGTGAYEQYF. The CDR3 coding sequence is TGTGCCTGGAGTGGTGGAACTGGAGCCTACGAGCAGTACTTC. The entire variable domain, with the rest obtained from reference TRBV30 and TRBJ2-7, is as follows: SQTIHQWPATLVQPVGSPLSLECTVEGTSNPNLYWYRQAAGRGLQLLFYSVGIGQISSEVPQNLSASRPQDRQFILSSKKLLLSDSGFYLCAWSGGTGAYEQYFGPGTRLTVT.